The source of this TCR beta chain is a study of T cells in Graves' hyperthyroidism and ophthalmopathy (dated by TCRdb to about 2019). Background on the whole study: Peripheral blood was collected at initial diagnosis, before any treatment. After sampling, hyperthyroidism patients received methimazole starting at 30 mg daily, and ophthalmopathy patients received high-dose intravenous methylprednisolone. In about 6 Graves' hyperthyroidism patients, the study also compared T-cell repertoires from thyroid tissue with T-cell repertoires from blood. Prospective prediction of ophthalmopathy was tested in an independent validation cohort of 18 to 20 hyperthyroidism patients and 17 patients who later progressed to ophthalmopathy. The paper describes TCR Vbeta CDR3 sequencing of 120 to 150 peripheral blood samples, made up of under 50 ophthalmopathy patients, 70 to 75 hyperthyroidism patients and 17 progressor patients. A discovery cohort of roughly 100 patients, about 40 with Graves' ophthalmopathy and about 60 with stable Graves' hyperthyroidism, was used to find distinguishing TCR V-J signatures. The 95 to 100 discovery patients were randomly divided into training and test sets at a 7:3 ratio. General findings and caveats noted by the study authors: A model built on a 13 V-J signature distinguished ophthalmopathy from stable hyperthyroidism, reaching about 89% sensitivity and 81.08% specificity in cross-validation and 80%/75% in testing. Sample size was not statistically predetermined, and investigators were not blinded to group allocation. Blood samples also contained most of the expanded thyroid clonotypes (frequency above 0.001), which suggests that blood repertoires may reflect thyroid immune responses. In validation, the model predicted progression to ophthalmopathy a median of roughly 6.2 months before onset, with around 70% sensitivity and almost 75% specificity.

The TCR beta CDR3 regions were amplified from RNA transcripts. For the first round of RT-PCR on the TCR CDR3, the HTBI primer set was used together with the Qiagen OneStep RT-PCR kit. Libraries were constructed in a second round of multiplex PCR, after which size selection and purification were performed. Sequencing of the libraries was done on an Illumina HiSeq2000 using paired-end 100 bp reads. From the authors' description of their analysis: SOAPnuke was used to process the raw data, throwing out any read that contained adapters or uncalled bases, had a mean Phred below 15, or lacked an exact constant-primer or identifier match. High-quality paired reads were merged using COPE v1.2.5, and each unique nucleotide sequence was defined as a clonotype. MiTCR v1.1 was used to align clonotypes to the IMGT TRBV, TRBD and TRBJ reference segments. The analysis included only V-J combinations with a frequency above 0.0001, which together covered about 99% of the repertoires. The TCS score was defined as the ratio of F50 (clonal expansion) to E x V (chaos), calculated using BLOSUM62-based TCRdist between CDR3 peptides within each V-J. Welch's t-statistics and random forest reduced 500 to 650 V-J features to 13, which were used in a naive Bayes classifier (R e1071). TCRdb trimmed the raw reads at Q25, called clones with MiXCR and kept productive beta chains. Rows merge per CDR3 protein into single entries with the most common DNA and genes. TCRdb, rather than the study authors, made the V and J calls. The sample contains about 640,000 distinct CDR3 sequences, around 21% of them found a single time. The top ten clonotypes cover around a third of the sample.

Moderately to severely active disease, a Clinical Activity Score of at least 3, a NOSPECS grade of at least 4, and a duration under 3 months were present in ophthalmopathy patients. Patients with uncontrolled infections, other autoimmune diseases, pregnancy or lactation were excluded. Diagnoses relied on clinical symptoms, serum thyroxine and TRAb, thyroid ultrasound and orbital computed tomography. PBMCs were isolated from about 10 ml of fresh peripheral blood by Ficoll-Paque density gradient centrifugation. Trizol reagent was used to extract total RNA, and RNA quality was then checked on an Agilent 2100 Bioanalyzer. At least ten counts were recorded for this clonotype. Which antigen it targets is not known. No base quality information exists; no much larger clone differs at one position. The V end loses 1 base and the J end loses 3 bases, and a stretch of 15 bases separates them. The CDR3 runs 16 amino acids, cysteine and phenylalanine included. Left in the record is the CDR3 DNA by itself, 48 bases read in frame from the first base. The germline V gene yields SGHTA for CDR1 and FQGNSA for CDR2.

The rearranged chain carries TRBV7-2 and TRBJ2-5; the D gene is perhaps TRBD2, from 5 matching bases. The sample taken for sequencing was blood. This receptor was identified in a man aged 25 to 45 with Graves' ophthalmopathy. The CDR3 protein sequence reads: CASSLVRGLAEETQYF. The base sequence is TGTGCCAGCAGCTTAGTGCGTGGGCTAGCCGAAGAGACCCAGTACTTC.